The source of this T cell receptor (beta chain) is a study of blood T cell repertoires in COVID-19. Study-level information: Sources were T cells, B-cell-depleted T cells, or PBMCs; the material itself was cDNA or gDNA.

V shed 1 base and J shed 2 bases, with 8 bases lying between them. The CDR3 has 15 amino acids. CDR1 and CDR2 from the germline V gene are LNHDA and SQIVND (reference sequence). As originally analysed: Amplified reference gene primers provided the basis for estimating nucleated cell counts. The data were produced by immunoSEQ multiplex PCR, yet TCRdb's version contains in-frame clones alone and is incomplete. For V, J and clone size, that table is used; D and trimming come from the DNA. This repertoire shows 70,000 to 85,000 clones, around 93% found once; its top ten account for 4.8%. The TCR comes from a woman between 55 and 75 years old with active COVID-19. The sample was peripheral blood. The genes are TRBV19 and TRBJ2-2; no clear D. In nucleotides, the CDR3 is TGTGCCAGTAGTATAGGTACAGTCAACACCGGGGAGCTGTTTTTT. It translates to CASSIGTVNTGELFF. The full variable domain, completed using reference TRBV19 and TRBJ2-2, is DGGITQSPKYLFRKEGQNVTLSCEQNLNHDAMYWYRQDPGQGLRLIYYSQIVNDFQKGDIAEGYSVSREKKESFPLTVTSAQKNPTAFYLCASSIGTVNTGELFFGEGSRLTVL.